Only a few counts were recorded for the clone carrying this T cell receptor beta chain. TCRdb ran MiXCR on the 5' RACE reads and lists one entry per CDR3 protein. In the table there are just over 300,000 distinct CDR3 sequences, approximately 19% of which are singletons. With 1 base clipped from V and 0 bases from J, the junction kept 7 bases outside the gene matches. The CDR3 runs to 17 residues. CDR1 SGHRS and CDR2 YFSETQ come from the germline V gene. The sample originates from a study of T-cell memory formation after mild COVID-19. This chain links TRBV5-1 with TRBJ2-7; 10 nucleotides agree with TRBD2. This clonotype originated in a man aged 18-30 years who had mild COVID-19 (a few samples of this study predate the infection). Cell type and time point are not known. The sample taken for sequencing was PBMCs or a T cell subset sorted from them (not recorded which). In DNA form, the CDR3 reads TGCGCCAGCAGCTTGAGGCTAGCGGGGGCAAGCTCCTACGAGCAGTACTTC. Protein: CASSLRLAGASSYEQYF.